The next 26 T cell receptor beta chains were all read from a single sample in a study of beta chain features in type 1 diabetes (dated by TCRdb to the late 2010s). The research as a whole found: Type 1 diabetes patients showed a moderate but significant shortening of TCRB CDR3 length in all four CD4+ subsets.

What these receptors recognize is not known. Libraries came from the immunoSEQ multiplex PCR assay. All of the isolated RNA was reverse transcribed with the High Capacity cDNA Reverse Transcription Kit, so expressed TCRB transcripts were sequenced. As stored in TCRdb, this immuneACCESS dataset retains in-frame rearrangements with V and J assigned. A fraction of the clones does not appear; measured against another copy, unresolved V genes explain less than half of the discrepancy, and the remainder lacks a known reason. This sample has more than 300,000 clones in its table, and around 9% of those were observed once. Of the sample, roughly 1% falls within the top ten clones. What was sequenced was central memory CD4+ T cells from blood. The source of these receptors is a man aged 30 to 39 with type 1 diabetes.

As for this clone: Other DNA sequences in the sample encode the same CDR3. The chain has TRBV30 and TRBJ1-2; D gene unclear. The CDR3 consists of 12 residues. The V end lost 3 bases, the J end lost 2 bases, and 7 bases lay between the germline ends. Germline values: CDR1 GTSNPN, CDR2 SVGIG (reference sequence). The CDR3 region is CAWRGGNYGYTF. The DNA of the CDR3 is TGTGCCTGGAGAGGTGGGAACTATGGCTACACCTTC.

The rearrangement uses TRBV30 and TRBJ2-5; D tentatively reads TRBD1 or TRBD2 (5 bases each). This CDR3 is built from 14 residues. V dropped 5 bases and J dropped 2 bases, with 15 bases sitting between them. Germline lookup yields CDR1 GTSNPN and CDR2 SVGIG (reference sequence). CDR3 nucleotide sequence: TGTGCCTGGGCTGATCGAGGGGTACAAGAGACCCAGTACTTC. Its translation is CAWADRGVQETQYF. Drawing the rest from reference TRBV30 and TRBJ2-5, the complete variable domain is SQTIHQWPATLVQPVGSPLSLECTVEGTSNPNLYWYRQAAGRGLQLLFYSVGIGQISSEVPQNLSASRPQDRQFILSSKKLLLSDSGFYLCAWADRGVQETQYFGPGTRLLVL.

The sample holds many counts of this clone. The V and J genes are TRBV20-1 and TRBJ2-7; TRBD2 matches at 7 bases. Germline assignment: CDR1 DFQATT and CDR2 SNEGSKA (reference sequence). There are 10 residues in the CDR3. J was trimmed by 5 bases and V by 7 bases; bases with no gene match: 2. The DNA of the CDR3 is TGCAGTGGAAGCGGGGACGAGCAGTACTTC. As protein: CSGSGDEQYF.

V usage is TRBV27 and J usage is TRBJ1-4; maybe TRBD1 (6 bases). Germline assignment: CDR1 MNHEY and CDR2 SMNVEV (reference sequence). CDR3 length equals 16 residues. V was pared by 7 bases and J by 4 bases, with 19 bases between. The CDR3 is CASTPTVGARNEKLFF. CDR3 bases: TGTGCCAGCACCCCCACCGTGGGGGCCCGTAATGAAAAACTGTTTTTT.

This clone has ten or more counts. The CDR3 loop reads CASSLGIQARGYNEQFF. Written as DNA, the CDR3 is TGTGCCAGCAGCTTAGGAATACAGGCCCGAGGCTACAATGAGCAGTTCTTC. The chain employs TRBV7-9 and TRBJ2-1; TRBD1 might be the D (5 bases). V was pared by 1 base and J by 3 bases, with 16 bases between. The CDR3 contains 17 residues. Per germline, CDR1 SEHNR and CDR2 FQNEAQ (reference sequence). Full variable domain (rest looked up from reference TRBV7-9 and TRBJ2-1): DTGVSQNPRHKITKRGQNVTFRCDPISEHNRLYWYRQTLGQGPEFLTYFQNEAQLEKSRLLSDRFSAERPKGSFSTLEIQRTEQGDSAMYLCASSLGIQARGYNEQFFGPGTRLTVL.

This clone has at least ten counts. J is TRBJ2-3 and V is TRBV25-1, with a weak D call TRBD2 (6 bases). Germline V CDR1 and CDR2: MGHDK, SYGVNS. The CDR3 has 14 amino acids. Trimming cost V 1 base and J 8 bases, with 13 bases left between them. The CDR3: CASSESGSSATQYF. In DNA form, the CDR3 reads TGTGCCAGCAGTGAATCCGGGAGTAGTGCTACGCAGTATTTT.

This chain uses TRBV19 with TRBJ2-7; either TRBD1 or TRBD2 may fit D (5 bases each). The CDR3 length is 15 residues. Trimming took 0 bases from V and 3 from J, leaving 12 bases between them. CDR1 LNHDA and CDR2 SQIVND come from the germline V gene (reference sequence). The CDR3 nucleotides are TGTGCCAGTAGTATAGAACCGGGACGGAGCTACGAGCAGTACTTC. This encodes CASSIEPGRSYEQYF.

The sample holds a few counts of this clone. V gene TRBV5-1 combines with J gene TRBJ1-1, with a weak D call TRBD1 (6 bases). This CDR3 comprises 14 residues. V was pared by 6 bases and J by 1 base, with 13 bases between. Germline-derived CDR1 and CDR2 are SGHRS and YFSETQ. The CDR3 coding sequence is TGCGCCAGCAACCCCGGGGGGCCGAACACTGAAGCTTTCTTT. Residues: CASNPGGPNTEAFF. The full variable domain, rest sourced from reference TRBV5-1 and TRBJ1-1, is KAGVTQTPRYLIKTRGQQVTLSCSPISGHRSVSWYQQTPGQGLQFLFEYFSETQRNKGNFPGRFSGRQFSNSRSEMNVSTLELGDSALYLCASNPGGPNTEAFFGQGTRLTVV.

This chain connects TRBV6-1 to TRBJ2-1; a possible D gene is TRBD2 (6 bases). V was trimmed by 0 bases and J by 7 bases, leaving 7 bases between them. Germline CDR1 and CDR2: MNHNS and SASEGT. The CDR3 totals 13 residues. The DNA for the CDR3 is TGTGCCAGCAGTGAAGCTGGAGGGAATGAGCAGTTCTTC. It codes for CASSEAGGNEQFF.

This clone was counted between two and nine times. This chain connects TRBV5-1 to TRBJ1-1, with TRBD1 as a possible D gene (6 bases). The CDR3 runs to 14 residues. V shed 4 bases and J shed 1 base, with 11 bases lying between them. CDR1 and CDR2 from the germline V gene are SGHRS and YFSETQ. CDR3 coding DNA: TGCGCCAGCAGCAAGGACAGCTGGAACACTGAAGCTTTCTTT. The encoded protein is CASSKDSWNTEAFF.

The chain combines TRBV19 with TRBJ1-5; D is possibly TRBD1 (5 bases). CDR1 is LNHDA, CDR2 SQIVND, per germline (reference sequence). V was pared by 8 bases and J by 1 base, with 12 bases between. The CDR3 is 14 amino acids. CDR3: CASLPKGSNQPQHF. CDR3 nucleotides: TGTGCCAGTTTACCAAAGGGGAGCAATCAGCCCCAGCATTTT.

This clone was seen ten or more times. The chain joins TRBV5-4 to TRBJ2-2, with unresolved D. CDR1 and CDR2 (germline): SGHNT, YYREEE (reference sequence). This CDR3 spans 15 amino acids. Trimming removed 0 bases from V and 3 bases from J, with 9 bases in between. The chain's CDR3 is CASSLGLLDTGELFF. The DNA of the CDR3 is TGTGCCAGCAGCTTGGGACTCCTAGACACCGGGGAGCTGTTTTTT.

This clone was recorded at least ten times. The CDR3 DNA reads as TGCGCCAGCAGCCAAGATTTCGGGTTGGGCCCAAACATTCAGTACTTC. Amino acids: CASSQDFGLGPNIQYF. This chain connects TRBV4-3 to TRBJ2-4; no firm D call. The CDR3 is 16 amino acids. Per germline, CDR1 LGHNA and CDR2 YSLEER. The germline V and J ends were trimmed by 0 bases and 6 bases, with 15 bases remaining between them.

This clone was observed a handful of times. The chain has TRBV28 and TRBJ1-5, with D possibly TRBD1 on 5 matching bases. This CDR3 has 15 amino acids. V shed 8 bases and J shed 3 bases, with 17 bases lying between them. CDR1 MDHEN and CDR2 SYDVKM come from the germline V gene. CDR3 region: CASSSGGGNNQPQHF. CDR3 bases: TGTGCCAGCTCGAGTGGGGGAGGAAACAATCAGCCCCAGCATTTT.

The chain links TRBV7-9 to TRBJ1-5; TRBD1 agrees at 10 bases. CDR3 length: 14 residues. CDR1 and CDR2 from the germline V gene are SEHNR and FQNEAQ (reference sequence). Trimming at V came to 6 bases and at J to 5 bases, leaving 4 bases not matched to a gene. CDR3 region: CASSLDRGDQPQHF. CDR3 coding DNA: TGTGCCAGCAGTTTGGACAGGGGGGATCAGCCCCAGCATTTT.

This clone was seen a few times. The J gene is TRBJ1-1, the V gene TRBV5-1; D ambiguous. Trimming removed 5 bases at V and 1 base at J, with 9 bases between. The CDR3 sequence is 13 residues long. The germline gives CDR1 SGHRS, CDR2 YFSETQ. The CDR3 nucleotides read TGCGCCAGCAGATTACAGCCGAACACTGAAGCTTTCTTT. Protein: CASRLQPNTEAFF.

The chain links TRBV7-2 to TRBJ2-3; D ambiguous. Per germline, CDR1 SGHTA and CDR2 FQGNSA. With 5 bases removed from V and 0 bases from J, the gap between germline ends came to 12 bases. The CDR3 consists of 15 residues. The CDR3: CASSVSYLSTDTQYF. CDR3 DNA sequence: TGTGCCAGCAGCGTTAGCTATTTAAGCACAGATACGCAGTATTTT.

CDR3 loop: CSVEEIMQGNGYTF. CDR3 in DNA: TGCAGCGTTGAAGAAATCATGCAGGGAAATGGCTACACCTTC. The gene calls are TRBV29-1 and TRBJ1-2; perhaps TRBD1 as D (5 bases). The length of the CDR3 is 14 residues. Germline CDR1 is SQVTM and CDR2 is ANQGSEA. V shed 0 bases and J shed 6 bases, with 14 bases lying between them.

CDR3 protein: CASRLGGSVGSNQPQHF. The CDR3 DNA sequence: TGTGCCAGCAGGCTAGGAGGTTCCGTGGGGAGCAATCAGCCCCAGCATTTT. V and J are TRBV2 and TRBJ1-5; no firm D call. The length of the CDR3 is 17 residues. V lost 6 bases and J 1 base, leaving 19 bases between the germline ends. CDR1 is SNHLY, CDR2 FYNNEI, per germline.

This clone turned up a few times. V and J are TRBV28 and TRBJ2-5; D is unresolved. The length of the CDR3 is 14 residues. The V and J ends lost 1 base and 9 bases respectively, with 15 bases between them. Germline lookup yields CDR1 MDHEN and CDR2 SYDVKM. The CDR3 DNA sequence: TGTGCCAGCAGTTTATACAGAACTCAAGTGGCCCAGTACTTC. It translates to CASSLYRTQVAQYF.

This rearrangement joins TRBV2 to TRBJ2-1; 11 nucleotides align to TRBD1. Germline loops: CDR1 SNHLY, CDR2 FYNNEI. The CDR3 has 13 residues. The trim removed 6 bases at V and 9 bases at J, leaving 4 bases unmatched. The DNA of the CDR3 is TGTGCCAGCAGGAGGGACAGGGGGGGTGAGCAGTTCTTC. The encoded protein is CASRRDRGGEQFF. Complete variable domain (other parts from reference TRBV2 and TRBJ2-1): EPEVTQTPSHQVTQMGQEVILRCVPISNHLYFYWYRQILGQKVEFLVSFYNNEISEKSEIFDDQFSVERPDGSNFTLKIRSTKLEDSAMYFCASRRDRGGEQFFGPGTRLTVL.

This chain joins TRBV5-6 and TRBJ1-6; no clear D gene. Germline lookup yields CDR1 SGHDT and CDR2 YYEEEE. V was cut by 4 bases and J by 2 bases, with 7 bases left in between. The CDR3 loop spans 14 amino acids. The CDR3 region is CASSPWTYNSPLHF. CDR3 bases: TGTGCCAGCAGCCCGTGGACCTATAATTCACCCCTCCACTTT.

This chain joins TRBV2 and TRBJ2-5; 8 nucleotides agree with TRBD2. Losses at the gene ends were 4 bases for V and 1 base for J; bases not matched to a gene: 5. CDR1 is SNHLY, CDR2 FYNNEI, per germline. This CDR3 comprises 15 residues. The CDR3 protein is CASSVYGGGQETQYF. For the CDR3, the DNA is TGTGCCAGCAGTGTCTACGGGGGGGGCCAAGAGACCCAGTACTTC.

Regarding this clone: Other DNA variants within this sample encode the same CDR3. CDR3 bases: TGTGCCAGCAACAGGGGGAACACTGAAGCTTTCTTT. Amino acids: CASNRGNTEAFF. The genes are TRBV2 and TRBJ1-1; 7 nucleotides match TRBD1. CDR1 is SNHLY, CDR2 FYNNEI, per germline. V shed 7 bases and J 1 base; nucleotides not matched to a gene: 0. The CDR3 runs 12 residues. The full variable domain, completed using reference TRBV2 and TRBJ1-1, is EPEVTQTPSHQVTQMGQEVILRCVPISNHLYFYWYRQILGQKVEFLVSFYNNEISEKSEIFDDQFSVERPDGSNFTLKIRSTKLEDSAMYFCASNRGNTEAFFGQGTRLTVV.

This clone appeared a few times. At one end, the junction sequence differs from germline, possibly due to a read error. The chain recombines TRBV9 with TRBJ2-3, with a tentative D call TRBD2 (7 bases). The CDR3 length is 16 residues. Germline CDR1 reads SGDLS; CDR2 reads YYNGEE. The CDR3 here is CARSVGVGGPGDTQYF. CDR3 nucleotide sequence: TGTGCCCGCAGCGTAGGAGTGGGGGGGCCGGGAGATACGCAGTATTTT.

The chain has TRBV9 and TRBJ1-3; no definite D call. Germline V gene lookup returns CDR1 SGDLS and CDR2 YYNGEE. The CDR3 runs 16 residues. Between the trimmed V and J ends, which lost 0 bases and 2 bases, there was a span of 12 bases. The CDR3 nucleotides read TGTGCCAGCAGCGTAGGAGGCATCGACGCTGGAAACACCATATATTTT. This codes for CASSVGGIDAGNTIYF.